The 16 T cell receptor beta chains listed next were all sequenced from one sample in a study of T-cell reconstitution after alpha-beta-depleted transplantation in children. Construction of the TCRbeta library involved unique molecular identifiers. Using its own MiXCR run on the PCR reads, TCRdb lists one record per CDR3 protein. The sample holds fewer than 550,000 distinct CDR3 sequences, roughly 11% seen once. The source was PBMCs, mostly from graft donor cells, collected 180 days after TCRalphabeta/CD19-depleted stem cell transplant. The receptors stem from a female patient between 2 and 15 years old who had a stem cell transplant for aplastic anemia, so the T cells may come from the graft donor.

This clonotype was picked up a small number of times. The chain employs TRBV10-3 and TRBJ1-1; weak D call: TRBD1 (6 bases). CDR1 is ENHRY and CDR2 is SYGVKD in the germline V gene. The CDR3 totals 13 residues. With 5 bases removed from V and 0 bases from J, the gap between germline ends came to 7 bases. CDR3 residues: CAISRTVNTEAFF. Here the CDR3 DNA reads TGTGCCATCAGTAGGACAGTGAACACTGAAGCTTTCTTT.

This clonotype was picked up a small number of times. The V gene is TRBV28, the J gene TRBJ1-5; D ambiguous. Germline CDR1 and CDR2: MDHEN and SYDVKM. Trimming shortened V by 2 bases and J by 1 base, and 18 bases separated the two germline ends. The CDR3 runs to 18 residues. CDR3 in amino acids: CASSLDRTGIRSNQPQHF. The CDR3 region has the DNA TGTGCCAGCAGTTTAGATCGGACGGGAATTAGGAGCAATCAGCCCCAGCATTTT.

The table lists this clonotype with a few counts. V is TRBV9 and J is TRBJ2-1, with 10 bases lining up with TRBD2. The germline CDR1 and CDR2 sequences are SGDLS and YYNGEE. The CDR3 is 16 residues long. V lost 4 bases, J lost 4 bases, and 8 bases stayed unmatched. CDR3 coding DNA: TGTGCCAGCAGCCCCAGCGGGAGGGCCACGTACAATGAGCAGTTCTTC. It is translated as CASSPSGRATYNEQFF.

Only a few counts were recorded for this clonotype. In DNA form, the CDR3 reads TGTGCCAGCAGCGTATTAGGACTAAACTACAATGAGCAGTTCTTC. This codes for CASSVLGLNYNEQFF. The chain employs TRBV9 and TRBJ2-1; possibly TRBD2 for D (6 bases). The CDR3 covers 15 residues. V lost 1 base to trimming and J lost 3 bases, with 11 bases between them. Germline CDR1 and CDR2: SGDLS and YYNGEE.

A few counts support this clonotype. The V and J genes are TRBV29-1 and TRBJ2-3; 9 bases line up with TRBD1. The germline V gene has CDR1 SQVTM and CDR2 ANQGSEA. The CDR3 is 15 amino acids. V shed 4 bases, J shed 0 bases, and the junction held 5 bases outside the gene matches. The CDR3 region is CSVGGQGISTDTQYF. Written as DNA, the CDR3 is TGCAGCGTTGGAGGACAGGGGATTAGCACAGATACGCAGTATTTT.

This clonotype was picked up a small number of times. The chain is built from TRBV19 and TRBJ2-1; 9 bases are a match to TRBD2. This CDR3 region has 17 residues. Trimming cost V 6 bases and J 3 bases; bases outside gene matches: 12. CDR1 is LNHDA, CDR2 SQIVND, per germline (reference sequence). For the CDR3, the DNA is TGTGCCAGTAGCGCGTCGAACGGCGGGAGGGGCTACAATGAGCAGTTCTTC. Its protein is CASSASNGGRGYNEQFF.

This clonotype appeared a few times. The genes are TRBV12-3 or TRBV12-4 and TRBJ2-7; D is tentatively TRBD1 or TRBD2 (5 bases each). The CDR3 is made up of 12 amino acids. V gave up 6 bases and J gave up 6 bases, with 12 bases separating them. The CDR3 is CASSQEGTEQYF. CDR3 nucleotide sequence: TGTGCCAGCAGCCAAGAAGGGACCGAGCAGTACTTC.

This clonotype came up a few times. The J gene is TRBJ2-3, the V gene TRBV27; 11 bases are shared with TRBD2. The CDR3 is 14 residues long. CDR1 and CDR2 from the germline V gene are MNHEY and SMNVEV (reference sequence). V lost 5 bases, J lost 5 bases, and 3 bases stayed unmatched. The CDR3 DNA sequence: TGTGCCAGCAGTATAGCGGGAGGGGGAGATACGCAGTATTTT. It codes for CASSIAGGGDTQYF.

This chain links TRBV20-1 with TRBJ2-5; D gene uncertain. Germline V lookup: CDR1 DFQATT, CDR2 SNEGSKA (reference sequence). This CDR3 has 12 residues. Trimming took 2 bases from V and 5 from J, leaving 9 bases between them. CDR3: CSARTDGETQYF. DNA for the CDR3: TGCAGTGCTAGAACTGACGGGGAGACCCAGTACTTC.

The chain has TRBV12-3 or TRBV12-4 and TRBJ2-2, with TRBD2 matching 9 bases. The CDR3 contains 15 residues. Losses at the gene ends were 2 bases for V and 7 bases for J; bases not matched to a gene: 5. The CDR3 is CASSLRREGNGELFF. As DNA, the CDR3 is TGTGCCAGCAGTTTACGGCGGGAGGGCAACGGGGAGCTGTTTTTT.

The chain links TRBV7-9 to TRBJ2-1, with 11 bases matching TRBD2. Per the germline V gene, CDR1 is SEHNR and CDR2 is FQNEAQ (reference sequence). The CDR3 has 16 residues. V trimming: 4 bases; J trimming: 0 bases; junction bases outside the gene matches: 2. This CDR3 reads CASSSGLAVSYNEQFF. As DNA, the CDR3 is TGTGCCAGCAGCTCGGGACTAGCGGTCTCCTACAATGAGCAGTTCTTC. Complete variable domain (other parts from reference TRBV7-9 and TRBJ2-1): DTGVSQNPRHKITKRGQNVTFRCDPISEHNRLYWYRQTLGQGPEFLTYFQNEAQLEKSRLLSDRFSAERPKGSFSTLEIQRTEQGDSAMYLCASSSGLAVSYNEQFFGPGTRLTVL.

This clonotype was seen many times. V is TRBV20-1 and J is TRBJ2-7, with D possibly being TRBD1 (6 bases). Per germline, CDR1 DFQATT and CDR2 SNEGSKA (reference sequence). This CDR3 comprises 14 residues. Deletions cut 1 base from V and 3 bases from J, with 13 bases between. The CDR3 sequence is CSARVRGRDYEQYF. The CDR3 DNA reads as TGCAGTGCTAGAGTCAGGGGAAGGGACTACGAGCAGTACTTC.

Concerning this clonotype itself: At one end, the junction sequence differs from germline, possibly due to a read error. The rearrangement joins TRBV27 to TRBJ2-1, with no clear D. Germline V CDR1 and CDR2: MNHEY, SMNVEV (reference sequence). CDR3 length equals 14 residues. The CDR3 protein is CASSLSATYNEQFF. CDR3 nucleotides: TGTGCCAGCAGTTTAAGCGCGACCTATAATGAGCAGTTCTTC.

This clonotype was detected ten times or more. This chain joins TRBV12-3 or TRBV12-4 and TRBJ2-1, with TRBD1 matching 9 bases. CDR3 size: 13 residues. V lost 6 bases and J lost 7; bases outside the gene matches: 4. CDR3 sequence reads: CASRMTGGNEQFF. CDR3 DNA: TGTGCCAGCAGAATGACAGGGGGGAATGAGCAGTTCTTC.

This clonotype was observed a handful of times. J is TRBJ1-5 and V is TRBV5-1; 7 positions agree with TRBD1. The CDR3 length is 14 residues. Germline trimming cut 1 base from V and 6 bases from J; bases unmatched to any gene: 4. Germline V gene data show CDR1 as SGHRS and CDR2 as YFSETQ. CDR3: CASSLTGDGQPQHF. CDR3 DNA sequence: TGCGCCAGCAGCTTGACAGGGGACGGTCAGCCCCAGCATTTT.

This clonotype came up a few times. CDR3 amino acids: CSARSSASYEQYV. The CDR3 DNA reads as TGCAGTGCTAGATCTAGCGCCTCCTACGAGCAGTACGTC. The rearrangement uses TRBV20-1 and TRBJ2-7, with a possible D match to TRBD2 (6 bases). Germline loops: CDR1 DFQATT, CDR2 SNEGSKA (reference sequence). The CDR3 contains 13 residues. V shed 2 bases and J shed 0 bases, with 8 bases lying between them.